These T cell receptor beta chains were read from a single sample in a study of cytomegalovirus exposure and HLA in healthy donors. TCRdb's table, derived via immunoSEQ multiplex PCR, lists solely in-frame clones and lacks some. The sample holds about 43,000 clones, 77% seen once. Sequenced material: PBMCs. These TCRs come from a man aged 25-40 years in good health and CMV-seronegative. CDR3s include the opening cysteine and the closing phenylalanine or tryptophan. A D gene is named only where the DNA matches it firmly. Clone size is not always given. Where it is, it says once, few, many or a class for expanded clones.

cdr3_aa cdr3_nt j_call v_call clone_size d_call
CASSEGSGTDTQYF TGTGCCAGCAGTGAAGGTAGCGGGACAGATACGCAGTATTTT TRBJ2-3 TRBV6-4 NA TRBD2
CASSEIGTSGYNEQFF TGCGCCAGCAGTGAGATCGGGACTAGCGGCTACAATGAGCAGTTCTTC TRBJ2-1 TRBV10-1 NA TRBD2
CASSLPTGNQPQHF TGTGCCAGCAGTCTACCGACAGGGAATCAGCCCCAGCATTTT TRBJ1-5 TRBV28 NA TRBD1
CASSPLGQPRGQYF TGTGCCAGCAGCCCACTGGGACAGCCCCGCGGGCAGTACTTC TRBJ2-7 TRBV11-2 NA TRBD1
CASSAHTGSGGYTF TGTGCCAGCAGCGCTCATACAGGGTCAGGTGGCTACACCTTC TRBJ1-2 TRBV9 NA NA
CASSQGQLMNTEAFF TGTGCCAGCTCACAGGGACAGCTTATGAACACTGAAGCTTTCTTT TRBJ1-1 TRBV18 NA TRBD1
CATSYRDSAYNEQFF TGTGCCACCAGCTACCGGGACTCCGCCTACAATGAGCAGTTCTTC TRBJ2-1 TRBV15 few NA
CASSLGTGPEAGNTIYF TGTGCCAGCAGCTTAGGGACAGGGCCGGAGGCTGGAAACACCATATATTTT TRBJ1-3 TRBV5-6 NA TRBD1
CATSRGAALNTDTQYF TGTGCCACCAGCAGAGGGGCAGCTTTGAACACAGATACGCAGTATTTT TRBJ2-3 TRBV15 NA NA
CASNGGTRAYNEQFF TGTGCCAGCAATGGAGGCACAAGGGCGTACAATGAGCAGTTCTTC TRBJ2-1 TRBV28 NA NA
CATSRAGEGNQPQHF TGTGCCACCAGCAGAGCGGGGGAAGGCAATCAGCCCCAGCATTTT TRBJ1-5 TRBV15 NA NA
CASSLGGRQGGGYTF TGTGCCAGCAGCTTAGGGGGGCGACAGGGAGGTGGCTACACCTTC TRBJ1-2 TRBV7-2 NA TRBD1
CASSPSAELTGELFF TGTGCCAGCTCACCAAGCGCGGAGCTCACCGGGGAGCTGTTTTTT TRBJ2-2 TRBV18 NA NA
CASSSLGLGSEVEQYF TGTGCCAGCAGTTCCCTCGGACTAGGTAGCGAGGTCGAGCAGTACTTC TRBJ2-7 TRBV28 NA TRBD2
CASSPGTSAANTGELFF TGTGCCAGCAGCCCCGGGACTTCTGCTGCGAACACCGGGGAGCTGTTTTTT TRBJ2-2 TRBV5-5 NA NA
CASTSGTGGNTEAFF TGTGCCAGCACCAGTGGGACAGGGGGAAACACTGAAGCTTTCTTT TRBJ1-1 TRBV6-5 NA TRBD1
CASSLANLAASYEQYF TGTGCCAGCAGCTTAGCGAACCTAGCGGCATCCTACGAGCAGTACTTC TRBJ2-7 TRBV7-2 NA TRBD2
CASSPGGGADQDEQFF TGTGCCAGCAGCCCGGGGGGGGGAGCGGACCAAGATGAGCAGTTCTTC TRBJ2-1 TRBV13 few TRBD2
CASSPNAAGGTYEQYF TGCGCCAGCAGCCCGAATGCAGCGGGAGGGACCTACGAGCAGTACTTC TRBJ2-7 TRBV4-3 medium-sized TRBD2
CASSPIGQGAREQYF TGTGCCAGCAGCCCGATAGGACAGGGGGCCAGGGAGCAGTACTTC TRBJ2-5 TRBV7-9 NA TRBD1
CASSQGGRAGSDPQETQYF TGCGCCAGCAGCCAGGGCGGGAGGGCCGGGTCTGACCCCCAGGAGACCCAGTACTTC TRBJ2-5 TRBV4-1 NA TRBD2
CASSLGASGWSSYEQYF TGTGCCAGCAGCTTAGGGGCTAGCGGGTGGAGCTCCTACGAGCAGTACTTC TRBJ2-7 TRBV7-2 few TRBD2
CASTRPTSGQGNEQFF TGTGCCAGCACCCGACCCACTAGCGGTCAAGGGAATGAGCAGTTCTTC TRBJ2-1 TRBV2 once TRBD2
CASSSARWVRGLTDYGYTF TGTGCCAGCAGCTCGGCAAGGTGGGTCAGGGGATTAACGGACTATGGCTACACCTTC TRBJ1-2 TRBV9 NA NA
CASSALGTGEVNTQYF TGTGCCAGCAGTGCTCTCGGGACAGGGGAGGTAAATACGCAGTATTTT TRBJ2-3 TRBV7-9 NA TRBD1
CASSTTRAGTGTYEQYF TGTGCCAGTAGCACGACCCGGGCAGGGACAGGGACCTACGAGCAGTACTTC TRBJ2-7 TRBV19 NA TRBD1
CASSLYYKQETQYF TGTGCCAGCAGCTTATATTACAAGCAAGAGACCCAGTACTTC TRBJ2-5 TRBV7-9 NA NA
CASSSQQGSSYEQYF TGTGCCAGCAGCTCCCAGCAGGGAAGCTCCTACGAGCAGTACTTC TRBJ2-7 TRBV7-2 NA NA
CASSGGPPTSGQETQYF TGTGCCAGCAGCGGGGGTCCCCCGACTAGCGGTCAAGAGACCCAGTACTTC TRBJ2-5 TRBV9 NA TRBD2
CASSPRLAGGPLTDTQYF TGTGCCAGCAGCCCCAGACTAGCGGGAGGGCCGTTGACAGATACGCAGTATTTT TRBJ2-3 TRBV5-4 NA TRBD2
CASSDPGGAGYGYTF TGTGCCAGCAGTGACCCAGGGGGCGCGGGCTATGGCTACACCTTC TRBJ1-2 TRBV6-6 NA TRBD1
CASSISGRTDTQYF TGTGCCAGCAGCATTAGCGGGAGAACAGATACGCAGTATTTT TRBJ2-3 TRBV7-8 few TRBD2
CASSLRRGSEGLGTGELFF TGTGCCAGCAGCTTACGGAGGGGCTCCGAAGGACTCGGCACCGGGGAGCTGTTTTTT TRBJ2-2 TRBV9 few NA
CASSLTGHGYTF TGTGCCAGCTCACTAACAGGCCACGGCTACACCTTC TRBJ1-2 TRBV18 NA NA
CASSGTGTAGELFF TGTGCCAGCAGTGGGACAGGGACGGCCGGGGAGCTGTTTTTT TRBJ2-2 TRBV2 NA TRBD1
CASRPTGTRNQPQHF TGTGCCAGCAGGCCGACAGGGACTCGCAATCAGCCCCAGCATTTT TRBJ1-5 TRBV6-5 NA TRBD1
CASSILLAGLYNEQFF TGTGCCAGCAGCATACTACTAGCGGGACTTTACAATGAGCAGTTCTTC TRBJ2-1 TRBV5-6 NA TRBD2
CASKLTLNGDGYTF TGTGCCAGCAAACTGACCCTGAATGGAGACGGCTACACCTTC TRBJ1-2 TRBV6-1 NA NA
CASRKGGRSYEQYF TGTGCCAGCAGGAAGGGGGGGCGATCCTACGAGCAGTACTTC TRBJ2-7 TRBV2 NA NA
CASRPETSGNTDTQYF TGTGCCAGCAGACCTGAGACTAGCGGGAATACAGATACGCAGTATTTT TRBJ2-3 TRBV11-2 NA TRBD2
CAIRTAGSGANVLTF TGTGCCATCCGGACAGCCGGCTCTGGGGCCAACGTCCTGACTTTC TRBJ2-6 TRBV6-1 few NA
CASSFRGLGYTF TGTGCCAGCAGCTTCAGGGGGCTTGGCTACACCTTC TRBJ1-2 TRBV7-8 NA TRBD1
CAISESPVEGDSYEQYF TGTGCCATCAGTGAGTCCCCTGTGGAAGGGGACTCCTACGAGCAGTACTTC TRBJ2-7 TRBV10-3 NA NA
CASSLRTSGAYEQYF TGTGCCAGCAGCCTTCGGACCAGCGGGGCCTACGAGCAGTACTTC TRBJ2-7 TRBV27 NA TRBD2
CASEVGSHTRGQYF TGTGCCAGCGAGGTGGGATCCCACACTCGGGGGCAGTATTTT TRBJ2-3 TRBV11-2 NA NA
CASSLAAGAQYF TGTGCCAGCAGCTTAGCGGCGGGGGCACAGTACTTC TRBJ2-7 TRBV7-2 few NA
CASSYMAGGEEQFF TGTGCCAGCAGTTACATGGCGGGAGGGGAAGAGCAGTTCTTC TRBJ2-1 TRBV6-5 NA TRBD2
CSGGQGSFYEQYF TGCAGCGGGGGACAGGGGAGTTTTTACGAGCAGTACTTC TRBJ2-7 TRBV29-1 NA TRBD1
CASSFGKNSNQPQHF TGTGCCAGCAGCTTCGGGAAAAATAGCAATCAGCCCCAGCATTTT TRBJ1-5 TRBV7-2 NA NA
CASSQEYELAGVYEQYF TGCGCCAGCAGCCAAGAGTATGAATTAGCGGGAGTCTACGAGCAGTACTTC TRBJ2-7 TRBV4-3 once TRBD2
CASSPQGLARRSEQYF TGTGCCAGCAGCCCCCAGGGTCTAGCGAGAAGGAGCGAGCAGTACTTC TRBJ2-7 TRBV4-2 NA NA
CASSLGQTYTEAFF TGTGCCAGCAGCTTGGGCCAGACTTACACTGAAGCTTTCTTT TRBJ1-1 TRBV5-6 NA NA
CASSRAGQSYNEQFF TGTGCCAGCAGCCGAGCGGGGCAATCCTACAATGAGCAGTTCTTC TRBJ2-1 TRBV5-8 NA TRBD2
CASSRVTGTQYF TGTGCCAGCAGCCGCGTAACGGGGACCCAGTACTTC TRBJ2-5 TRBV13 NA NA
CASIAGTSGYNEQFF TGTGCCAGTATCGCCGGGACTAGCGGATACAATGAGCAGTTCTTC TRBJ2-1 TRBV19 NA TRBD2
CSVDEWGQGNSGGYTF TGCAGCGTTGACGAATGGGGACAGGGGAATTCTGGTGGCTACACCTTC TRBJ1-2 TRBV29-1 NA TRBD1
CASSSTSGSGNEQFF TGTGCCAGCAGCTCTACTAGCGGGAGTGGAAATGAGCAGTTCTTC TRBJ2-1 TRBV2 NA TRBD2
CASSERGNPRNEQFF TGTGCCAGCAGTGAAAGGGGTAACCCCCGCAATGAGCAGTTCTTC TRBJ2-1 TRBV6-1 NA NA
CASSIAPQGFGQPQHF TGTGCCAGTAGTATCGCACCCCAGGGTTTTGGCCAGCCCCAGCATTTT TRBJ1-5 TRBV19 once NA